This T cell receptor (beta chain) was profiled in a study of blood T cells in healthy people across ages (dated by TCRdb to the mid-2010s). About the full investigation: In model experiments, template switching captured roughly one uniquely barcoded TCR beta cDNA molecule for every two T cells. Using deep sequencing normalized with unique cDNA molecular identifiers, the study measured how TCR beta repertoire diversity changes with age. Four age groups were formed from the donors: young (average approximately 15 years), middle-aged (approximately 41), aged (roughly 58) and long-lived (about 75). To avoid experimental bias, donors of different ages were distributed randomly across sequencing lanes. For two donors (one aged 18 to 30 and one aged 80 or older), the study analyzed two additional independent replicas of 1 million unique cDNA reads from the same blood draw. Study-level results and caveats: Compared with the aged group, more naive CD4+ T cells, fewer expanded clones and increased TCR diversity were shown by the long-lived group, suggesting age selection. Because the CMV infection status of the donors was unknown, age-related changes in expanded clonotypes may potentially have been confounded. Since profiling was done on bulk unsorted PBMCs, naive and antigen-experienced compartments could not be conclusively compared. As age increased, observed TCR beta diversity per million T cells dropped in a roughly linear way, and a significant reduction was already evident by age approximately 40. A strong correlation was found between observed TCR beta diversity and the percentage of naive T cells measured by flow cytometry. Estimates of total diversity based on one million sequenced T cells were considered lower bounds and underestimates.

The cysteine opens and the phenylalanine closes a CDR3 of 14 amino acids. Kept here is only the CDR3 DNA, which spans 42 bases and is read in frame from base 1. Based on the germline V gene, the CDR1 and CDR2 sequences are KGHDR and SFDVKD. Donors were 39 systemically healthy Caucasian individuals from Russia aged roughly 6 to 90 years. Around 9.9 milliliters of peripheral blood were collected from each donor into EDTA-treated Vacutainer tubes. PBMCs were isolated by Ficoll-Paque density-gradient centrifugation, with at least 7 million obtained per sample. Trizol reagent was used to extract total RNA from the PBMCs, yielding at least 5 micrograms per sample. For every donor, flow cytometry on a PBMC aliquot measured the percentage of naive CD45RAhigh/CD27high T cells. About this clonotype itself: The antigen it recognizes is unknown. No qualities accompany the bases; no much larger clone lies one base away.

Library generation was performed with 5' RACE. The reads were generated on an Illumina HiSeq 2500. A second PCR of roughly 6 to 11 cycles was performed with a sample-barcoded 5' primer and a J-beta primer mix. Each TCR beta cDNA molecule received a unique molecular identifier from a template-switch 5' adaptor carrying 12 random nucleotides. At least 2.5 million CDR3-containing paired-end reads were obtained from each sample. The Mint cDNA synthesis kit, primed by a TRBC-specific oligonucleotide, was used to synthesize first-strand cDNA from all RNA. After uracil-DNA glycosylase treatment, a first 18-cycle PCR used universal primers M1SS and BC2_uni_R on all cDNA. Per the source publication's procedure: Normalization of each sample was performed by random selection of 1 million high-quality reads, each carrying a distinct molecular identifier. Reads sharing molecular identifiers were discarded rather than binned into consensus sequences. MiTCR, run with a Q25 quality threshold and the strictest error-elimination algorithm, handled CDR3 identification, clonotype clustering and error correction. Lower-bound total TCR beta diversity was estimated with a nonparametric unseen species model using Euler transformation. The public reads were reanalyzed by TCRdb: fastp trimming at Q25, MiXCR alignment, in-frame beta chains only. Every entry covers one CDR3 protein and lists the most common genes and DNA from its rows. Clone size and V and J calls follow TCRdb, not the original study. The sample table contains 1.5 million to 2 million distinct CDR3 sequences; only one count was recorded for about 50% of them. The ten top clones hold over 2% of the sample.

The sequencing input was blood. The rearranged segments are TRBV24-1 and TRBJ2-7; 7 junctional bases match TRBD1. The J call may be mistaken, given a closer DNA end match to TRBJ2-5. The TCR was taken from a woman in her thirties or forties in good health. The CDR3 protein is CATSDLDRAETQYF. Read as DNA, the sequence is TGTGCCACCAGTGATTTGGACAGGGCTGAGACCCAGTACTTC.